This TCR beta chain was sequenced during a study of CXCR3-negative and CXCR3-positive naive CD8 T cells. The CDR3 runs 14 residues. CDR1 is SEHNR, CDR2 FQNEAQ, per germline (reference sequence). It was by 5' RACE with UMI labels that the TRB cDNA libraries were prepared. TCRdb reprocessed the 5' RACE reads; each CDR3 protein has one entry and no DNA is given. Reported are some 130,000 distinct CDR3 sequences; the ten largest clones contain 0.29%. J is TRBJ1-6 and V is TRBV7-9; with no DNA, the TCRdb D assignment of TRBD1 cannot be verified. The sample consisted of naive CXCR3- CD8+ T cells from blood. Subset given: CD45RO-CCR7+CD27+CD95- naive CD8+ T cells lacking CXCR3 (TNR3-). This sequence was found in a human donor in good health. Some clones in this sample may be carry-over from other donors' samples. The CDR3 here is CASSQIRQLEPLHF.